This TCR beta chain was sequenced during a study of CD4+ T cells in melanoma (dated 2022 in TCRdb). For the wider study: The study examined neoantigen-specific CD4+ T cells in human melanoma.

The donors were people with melanoma. Note on this clone: Its target antigen remains unknown. Per-base quality was not reported, and no clone a single base away is much larger than it.

CDR1 and CDR2 (MDHEN, SYDVKM) derive from the germline V gene. Ends trimmed: V by 6 bases, J by 8 bases; bases unmatched to a gene: 11. The CDR3, cysteine through phenylalanine, is 15 amino acids long. Only the CDR3 DNA is retained, 45 bases long and in frame from the first base. General findings and caveats noted by the study authors: According to the report, neoantigen-specific CD4+ T cells in melanoma displayed diverse differentiation states. Neoantigen-specific CD4+ T cells were reported to be correlated with the function of CD8+ T cells, macrophages and B cells.

Library construction relied on the immunoSEQ multiplex PCR assay. TCRdb holds this immuneACCESS table with in-frame rearrangements only. Some clones are missing; in checked studies, unresolved V genes explain under half, and the rest has no known cause. In all, the sample holds thousands of clones, and 64% of those were seen once. About 22% of the sample is in the top ten clones. The TCR originated in a human donor with melanoma. The chain joins TRBV28 to TRBJ2-1, with 9 junctional bases fitting TRBD1. The specimen sequenced was cells from a culture (not recorded whether cultured in vitro). The CDR3 amino acid sequence is: CASSSPGQGNDEQFF. The DNA is as follows: TGTGCCAGCAGCTCCCCAGGACAGGGGAACGATGAGCAGTTCTTC.